This entry describes one T cell receptor (beta chain). Antigen unknown. The data were taken from a study of identifying expanded T cells in peripheral blood. Study findings and constraints: Variance in clone template counts between two-week samples significantly increased with total template count across all healthy donors.

Generated by immunoSEQ multiplex PCR, the TCRdb table keeps only in-frame clones and is missing some. The sample holds some 95,000 clones, roughly 88% seen once. The CDR3 has 16 residues. Sample: blood. The V and J genes are TRBV7-5 and TRBJ2-1; the D call TRBD2 from the table was never checked on the DNA. TRBV7-5 is a known pseudogene. This TCR was recovered from a person between 18 and 75 years old in good health. As DNA, the CDR3 is TGTGTCAGAAGCGCCGTAGGGCTAGCGGGACTAGGTGAGCAGTTCTTC. It translates to CVRSAVGLAGLGEQFF.